The present T cell receptor beta chain was sequenced within a study of cytomegalovirus exposure and HLA in healthy donors. This clone was seen just once. PCR was performed using 60 Vbeta and 13 Jbeta primers. Only in-frame clones appear in the TCRdb table, and some are missing; sequencing was by immunoSEQ multiplex PCR. The table shows roughly 100,000 clones, with approximately 80% occurring only once. V lost 4 bases, J lost 7 bases, and 6 bases stayed unmatched. The V gene's germline CDR1 is ENHRY and CDR2 SYGVKD. The CDR3 extends over 14 amino acids. This TCR was recovered from a man aged 25-45 years in good health and CMV-seronegative. V gene TRBV10-3 combines with J gene TRBJ1-1; TRBD1 aligns across 10 bases. Material for sequencing was PBMCs. In nucleotides, the CDR3 is TGTGCCATCAGTGTGGGACAGGGGAAAAATGAAGCTTTCTTT. It yields the protein CAISVGQGKNEAFF.